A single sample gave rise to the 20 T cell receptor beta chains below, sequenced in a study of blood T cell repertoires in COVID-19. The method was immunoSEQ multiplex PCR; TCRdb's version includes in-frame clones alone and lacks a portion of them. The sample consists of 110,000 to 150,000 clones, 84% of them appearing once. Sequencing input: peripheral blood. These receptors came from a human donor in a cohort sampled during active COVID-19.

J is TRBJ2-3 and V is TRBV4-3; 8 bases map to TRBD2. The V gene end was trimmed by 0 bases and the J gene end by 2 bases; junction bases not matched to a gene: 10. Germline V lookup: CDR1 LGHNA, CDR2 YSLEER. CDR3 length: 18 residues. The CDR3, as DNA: TGCGCCAGCAGCCAAGACTACCGGCGGGGGGCCACCACAGATACGCAGTATTTT. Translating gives CASSQDYRRGATTDTQYF.

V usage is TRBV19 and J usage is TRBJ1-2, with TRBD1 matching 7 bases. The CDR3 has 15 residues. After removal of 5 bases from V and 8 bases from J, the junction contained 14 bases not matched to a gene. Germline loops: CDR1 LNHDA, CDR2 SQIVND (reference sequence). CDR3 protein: CASSPNRQGSRGYTF. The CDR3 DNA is TGTGCCAGTAGTCCCAACCGACAGGGCTCGAGGGGCTACACCTTC. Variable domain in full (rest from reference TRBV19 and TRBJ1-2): DGGITQSPKYLFRKEGQNVTLSCEQNLNHDAMYWYRQDPGQGLRLIYYSQIVNDFQKGDIAEGYSVSREKKESFPLTVTSAQKNPTAFYLCASSPNRQGSRGYTFGSGTRLTVV.

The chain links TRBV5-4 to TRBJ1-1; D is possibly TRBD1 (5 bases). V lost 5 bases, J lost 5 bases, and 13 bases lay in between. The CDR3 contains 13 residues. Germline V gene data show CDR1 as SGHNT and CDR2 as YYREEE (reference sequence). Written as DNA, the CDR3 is TGTGCCAGCAGTCTGGGGCCCCGGACTGAAGCTTTCTTT. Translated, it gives CASSLGPRTEAFF.

This CDR3 reads CASSITGSGTEAFF. For the CDR3, the DNA is TGTGCCAGTAGTATAACCGGGTCGGGCACTGAAGCTTTCTTT. This chain uses TRBV19 with TRBJ1-1; D remains ambiguous. The V gene's germline CDR1 is LNHDA and CDR2 SQIVND (reference sequence). V lost 2 bases and J lost 4, with 11 bases in between. The CDR3 length is 14 residues.

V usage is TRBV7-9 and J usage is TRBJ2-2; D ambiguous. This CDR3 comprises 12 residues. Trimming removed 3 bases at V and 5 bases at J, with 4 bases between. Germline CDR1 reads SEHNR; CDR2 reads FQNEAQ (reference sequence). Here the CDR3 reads CASSFTTGELFF. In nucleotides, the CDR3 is TGTGCCAGCAGCTTTACAACCGGGGAGCTGTTTTTT.

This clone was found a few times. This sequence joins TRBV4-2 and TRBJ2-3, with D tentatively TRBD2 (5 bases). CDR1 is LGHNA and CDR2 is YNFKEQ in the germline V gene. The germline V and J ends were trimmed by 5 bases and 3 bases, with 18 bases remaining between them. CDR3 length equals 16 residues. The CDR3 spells CASSGLSRGLTDTQYF. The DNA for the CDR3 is TGTGCCAGCAGCGGCCTTAGCCGCGGGTTGACAGATACGCAGTATTTT.

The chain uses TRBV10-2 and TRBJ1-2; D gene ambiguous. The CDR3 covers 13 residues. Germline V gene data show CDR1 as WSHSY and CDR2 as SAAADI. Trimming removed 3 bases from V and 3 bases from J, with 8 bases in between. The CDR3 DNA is TGCGCCAGCAGTGATGAGATATACTATGGCTACACCTTC. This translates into CASSDEIYYGYTF.

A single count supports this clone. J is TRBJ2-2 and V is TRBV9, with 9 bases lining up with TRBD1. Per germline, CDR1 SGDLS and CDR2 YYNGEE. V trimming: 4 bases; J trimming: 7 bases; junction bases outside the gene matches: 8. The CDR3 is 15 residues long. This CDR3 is CASSPTTGGIGELFF. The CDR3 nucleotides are TGTGCCAGCAGCCCTACGACAGGGGGAATCGGGGAGCTGTTTTTT.

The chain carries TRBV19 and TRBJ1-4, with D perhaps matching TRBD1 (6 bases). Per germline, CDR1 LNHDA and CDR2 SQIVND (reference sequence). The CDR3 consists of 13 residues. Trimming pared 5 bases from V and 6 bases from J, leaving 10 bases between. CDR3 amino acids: CASSRKGDEKLFF. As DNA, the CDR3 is TGTGCCAGTAGTCGAAAGGGGGATGAAAAACTGTTTTTT.

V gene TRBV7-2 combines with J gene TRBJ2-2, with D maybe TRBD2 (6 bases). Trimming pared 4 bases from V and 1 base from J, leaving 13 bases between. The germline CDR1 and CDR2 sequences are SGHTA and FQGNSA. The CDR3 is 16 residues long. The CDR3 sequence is CASSSAGRGNTGELFF. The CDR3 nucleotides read TGTGCCAGCAGCTCGGCGGGACGGGGGAACACCGGGGAGCTGTTTTTT.

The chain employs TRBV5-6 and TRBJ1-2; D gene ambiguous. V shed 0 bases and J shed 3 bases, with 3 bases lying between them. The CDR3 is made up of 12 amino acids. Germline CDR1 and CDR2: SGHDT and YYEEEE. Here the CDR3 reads CASSLADYGYTF. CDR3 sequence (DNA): TGTGCCAGCAGCTTGGCAGACTATGGCTACACCTTC.

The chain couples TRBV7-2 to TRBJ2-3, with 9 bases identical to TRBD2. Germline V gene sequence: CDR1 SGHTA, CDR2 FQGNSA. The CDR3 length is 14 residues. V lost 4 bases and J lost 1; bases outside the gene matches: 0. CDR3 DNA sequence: TGTGCCAGCAGCTCTAGCGGGGGCACAGATACGCAGTATTTT. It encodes CASSSSGGTDTQYF.

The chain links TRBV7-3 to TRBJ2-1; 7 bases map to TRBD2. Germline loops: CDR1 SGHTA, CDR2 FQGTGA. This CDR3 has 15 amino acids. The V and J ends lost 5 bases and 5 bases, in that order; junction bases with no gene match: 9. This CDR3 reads CASSISGLSNNEQFF. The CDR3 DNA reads TGTGCCAGCAGCATTAGCGGGTTATCAAACAATGAGCAGTTCTTC.

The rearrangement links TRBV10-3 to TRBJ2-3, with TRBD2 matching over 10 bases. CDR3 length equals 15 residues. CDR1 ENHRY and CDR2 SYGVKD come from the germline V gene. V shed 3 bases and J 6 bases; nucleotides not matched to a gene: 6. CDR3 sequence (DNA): TGTGCCATCAGTGACCAGCGGGGGGGGCCGGATACGCAGTATTTT. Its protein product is CAISDQRGGPDTQYF.

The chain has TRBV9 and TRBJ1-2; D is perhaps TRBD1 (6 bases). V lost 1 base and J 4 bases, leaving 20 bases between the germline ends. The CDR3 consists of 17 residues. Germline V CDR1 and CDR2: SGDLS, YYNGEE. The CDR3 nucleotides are TGTGCCAGCAGCGTAACCCGGGACAACTTTTTCGCCTATGGCTACACCTTC. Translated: CASSVTRDNFFAYGYTF.

This CDR3 reads CASSLVQGTDTQYF. The CDR3 nucleotides are TGTGCCAGCAGCTTAGTACAGGGCACAGATACGCAGTATTTT. The J gene is TRBJ2-3, the V gene TRBV11-1; maybe TRBD1 (5 bases). CDR1 is SGHAT and CDR2 is FQDESV in the germline V gene (reference sequence). The CDR3 sequence is 14 residues long. With 1 base removed from V and 1 base from J, the gap between germline ends came to 6 bases.

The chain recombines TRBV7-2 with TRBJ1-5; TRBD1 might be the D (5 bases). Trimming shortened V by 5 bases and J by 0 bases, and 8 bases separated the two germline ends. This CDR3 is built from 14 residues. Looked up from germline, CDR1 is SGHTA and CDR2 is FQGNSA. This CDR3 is CASSGGVSNQPQHF. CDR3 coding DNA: TGTGCCAGCAGCGGGGGGGTTAGCAATCAGCCCCAGCATTTT. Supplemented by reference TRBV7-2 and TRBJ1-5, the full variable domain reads GAGVSQSPSNKVTEKGKDVELRCDPISGHTALYWYRQSLGQGLEFLIYFQGNSAPDKSGLPSDRFSAERTGGSVSTLTIQRTQQEDSAVYLCASSGGVSNQPQHFGDGTRLSIL.

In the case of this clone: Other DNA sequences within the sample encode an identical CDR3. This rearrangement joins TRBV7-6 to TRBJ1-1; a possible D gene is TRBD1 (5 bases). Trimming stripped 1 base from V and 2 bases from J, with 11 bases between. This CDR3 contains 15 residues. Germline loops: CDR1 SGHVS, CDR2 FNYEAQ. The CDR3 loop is CASSLGGAANTEAFF. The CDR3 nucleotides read TGTGCCAGCAGCTTAGGTGGGGCGGCAAACACTGAAGCTTTCTTT.

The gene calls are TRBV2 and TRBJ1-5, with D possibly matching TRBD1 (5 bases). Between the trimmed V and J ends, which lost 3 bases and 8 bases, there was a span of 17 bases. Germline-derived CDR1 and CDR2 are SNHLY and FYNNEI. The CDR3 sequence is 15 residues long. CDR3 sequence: CASSEGGRGTEPQHF. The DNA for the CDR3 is TGTGCCAGCAGTGAGGGAGGCCGGGGGACGGAGCCCCAGCATTTT.

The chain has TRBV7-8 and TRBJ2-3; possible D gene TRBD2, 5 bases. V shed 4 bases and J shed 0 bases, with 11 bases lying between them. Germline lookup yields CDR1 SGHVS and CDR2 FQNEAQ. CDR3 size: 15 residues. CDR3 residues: CASSYRGGSTDTQYF. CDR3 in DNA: TGTGCCAGCAGCTACCGAGGAGGAAGCACAGATACGCAGTATTTT.